This T cell receptor beta chain was documented in a study of cytomegalovirus exposure and HLA in healthy donors. Study details: HLA-typed donors were the source of 80 million to 90 million unique TCRs, which an early data release held. Study observations and caveats: The availability of immune exposure information extended only to CMV serostatus. There were several of the most significant clusters that appeared linked to common viral pathogens in a later analysis.

With regard to this clone: Its target is unknown.

Use of 60 Vbeta and 13 Jbeta primers characterized the PCR. The method was immunoSEQ multiplex PCR; TCRdb's version includes in-frame clones alone and lacks a portion of them. This sample has tens of thousands of clones, with approximately 71% found just once. The specimen was PBMCs. The clonotype was recovered from a man in his fifties in good health and CMV-seronegative.

This CDR3 is CASSLGTPSSQPQHF. The CDR3 DNA sequence: TGTGCCAGCAGTTTGGGGACTCCCTCCAGTCAGCCCCAGCATTTT. J is TRBJ1-5 and V is TRBV27, with a tentative D call TRBD1 (5 bases). Trimming removed 3 bases at V and 6 bases at J, with 15 bases between. The V gene's germline CDR1 is MNHEY and CDR2 SMNVEV (reference sequence). The CDR3 has 15 residues.